The next 28 T cell receptor beta chains were all read from a single sample in a study of breast tumors, draining lymph nodes, adjacent tissues. The lymph nodes were axillary draining lymph nodes from breast cancer patients. TCRdb reprocessed the multiplex PCR reads via MiXCR and lists one record per CDR3 protein. The profile shows 200,000 or so distinct CDR3 sequences, 31% of them singletons. Sequences were obtained from axillary lymph node tissue. The receptor set was obtained from a female donor with breast cancer. Some clones in this sample may be carry-over from other donors' samples.

This clonotype was counted many times. This rearrangement joins TRBV6-2 or TRBV6-3 to TRBJ2-5, with 8 bases fitting TRBD2. Germline V lookup: CDR1 MNHEY, CDR2 SVGEGT. V lost 5 bases to trimming and J lost 2 bases; unmatched junction nucleotides: 4. CDR3 length: 14 residues. The CDR3 DNA reads TGTGCCAGCAGTAAACTAGCGGAACAAGAGACCCAGTACTTC. It is translated as CASSKLAEQETQYF.

At least ten counts were recorded for this clonotype. V and J are TRBV5-8 and TRBJ2-5; tentative D call: TRBD2 (5 bases). The CDR3 runs 14 residues. Germline assignment: CDR1 SGHTS and CDR2 YDEGEE. V was trimmed by 0 bases and J by 4 bases, leaving 10 bases between them. As DNA, the CDR3 is TGTGCCAGCAGCTTGGTCGGGGTGGGAGAGACCCAGTACTTC. Translated, it gives CASSLVGVGETQYF.

This clonotype was seen ten or more times. This rearrangement joins TRBV5-1 to TRBJ1-2; D remains ambiguous. Germline V gives CDR1 SGHRS, CDR2 YFSETQ. The CDR3 covers 12 residues. V gave up 1 base and J gave up 7 bases, with 8 bases separating them. The CDR3 spells CASSLRGSGYTF. In DNA form, the CDR3 reads TGCGCCAGCAGCTTGAGAGGTTCTGGCTACACCTTC.

Note on this clonotype: Just one base apart from a much larger clone, this may be a read error. The chain employs TRBV7-3 and TRBJ2-3; 13 nucleotides agree with TRBD2. The germline gives CDR1 SGHTA, CDR2 FQGTGA. This CDR3 spans 15 amino acids. In nucleotides, the CDR3 is TGTGCCGGCAGCTTGACTAGCGGGAGGTGGGATACGCAGTATTTT. Its protein product is CAGSLTSGRWDTQYF.

The chain combines TRBV20-1 with TRBJ2-7; 8 bases are shared with TRBD2. The CDR3 extends over 14 amino acids. The V gene's germline CDR1 is DFQATT and CDR2 SNEGSKA (reference sequence). V dropped 1 base and J dropped 9; count of bases not matched to a gene: 11. The CDR3 DNA reads as TGCAGTGCTAGAGGGGGACTAACGGGGGGGCTGCAGTACTTC. This codes for CSARGGLTGGLQYF.

In regard to this clonotype: This may be a read error: a much more frequent sequence differs by one nucleotide. Since the CDR3 does not end with the conserved phenylalanine or tryptophan, this likely comes from a read error. The chain recombines TRBV7-9 with TRBJ2-5; 7 bases line up with TRBD2. The CDR3 length is 14 residues. V lost 7 bases to trimming and J lost 4 bases; unmatched junction nucleotides: 9. From germline, CDR1 is SEHNR and CDR2 FQNEAQ (reference sequence). The CDR3 nucleotides read TGTGCCAGCACCTCTAAGGGAGGGCGAGAGACCCAGTACCTC. Its protein is CASTSKGGRETQYL.

The chain couples TRBV2 to TRBJ2-6; a possible D gene is TRBD1 (5 bases). Germline CDR1 and CDR2: SNHLY and FYNNEI. Trimming pared 2 bases from V and 1 base from J, leaving 9 bases between. This CDR3 is 16 amino acids long. The CDR3 DNA is TGTGCCAGCAGTGAAAACAGGATTTCTGGGGCCAACGTCCTGACTTTC. Translated, it gives CASSENRISGANVLTF.

This clonotype was picked up many times. The V call is TRBV7-9, the J call TRBJ1-2; tentative D call: TRBD1 (6 bases). Germline assignment: CDR1 SEHNR and CDR2 FQNEAQ (reference sequence). This CDR3 has 16 residues. The germline V and J ends were trimmed by 4 bases and 3 bases, with 18 bases remaining between them. Here the CDR3 reads CASSWGGGKEDYGYTF. CDR3 nucleotide sequence: TGTGCCAGCAGCTGGGGAGGGGGGAAGGAGGACTATGGCTACACCTTC.

On this clonotype: Possible read error: a much larger clone is one base away. The chain couples TRBV19 to TRBJ1-5, with D maybe TRBD1 (6 bases). The germline gives CDR1 LNHDA, CDR2 SQIVND (reference sequence). CDR3 length: 16 residues. CDR3 DNA: TGTGCCAGTAGTATAGAGGGGGGGGGACACACCGGGGAGCTGCTTTTT. It specifies CASSIEGGGHTGELLF.

As to this clonotype: At one end the junction does not follow the germline gene, possibly because of a read error. V usage is TRBV6-4 and J usage is TRBJ1-2; weak D call: TRBD1 (6 bases). CDR1 and CDR2 (germline): MRHNA, SNTAGT. The CDR3 spans 22 residues. CDR3 nucleotides: TGTGCCGGCAGTTATTTTGGCGGGGGCGATGCCTTGAACAGGGAAAGAAGCTATGGCTACACCTTC. This sequence encodes CAGSYFGGGDALNRERSYGYTF.

This clonotype was picked up many times. The chain links TRBV7-6 to TRBJ2-5; D possibly uses TRBD1 or TRBD2 (6 bases each). CDR1 SGHVS and CDR2 FNYEAQ come from the germline V gene. The CDR3 is 15 residues long. Deletions cut 5 bases from V and 6 bases from J, with 19 bases between. The CDR3 here is CASSPAGGALKTQYF. CDR3 DNA: TGTGCCAGCAGCCCCGCCGGGGGCGCGCTGAAGACCCAGTACTTC.

Concerning this clonotype itself: A read error may be the cause here, since a much bigger clone is one base away. This chain links TRBV10-3 with TRBJ1-4; D is ambiguous. The length of the CDR3 is 12 residues. The ends were cut back, 5 bases at V and 7 bases at J, with 8 bases in the middle. CDR1 is ENHRY, CDR2 SYGVKD, per germline. The CDR3 here is CAISPSTEKLFF. CDR3 DNA sequence: TGTGCCATCAGTCCCAGCACTGAAAAACTGTTTTTT.

This clonotype was seen a handful of times. One base away lies a much larger clone, so this may be a sequencing read error. The chain recombines TRBV11-2 with TRBJ2-1; maybe TRBD2 (6 bases). In germline, CDR1 is SGHAT, CDR2 FQNNGV. With 1 base removed from V and 8 bases from J, the gap between germline ends came to 18 bases. The CDR3 is 16 amino acids. In DNA form, the CDR3 reads TGTGCCAGCAGCTTAGTTTTGCCTACCGGGGGTGATGAGCAGTTCTTC. This codes for CASSLVLPTGGDEQFF.

This clonotype was picked up many times. V usage is TRBV7-2 and J usage is TRBJ2-3; tentative D call: TRBD1 (5 bases). Between the trimmed V and J ends, which lost 1 base and 0 bases, there was a span of 11 bases. Germline lookup yields CDR1 SGHTA and CDR2 FQGNSA. This CDR3 spans 16 amino acids. The CDR3 nucleotides read TGTGCCAGCAGCTTAGTCAGGGTATGGAGCACAGATACGCAGTATTTT. Translation: CASSLVRVWSTDTQYF.

There are many counts of this clonotype. V and J are TRBV24-1 and TRBJ1-4; the D gene is possibly TRBD1 (5 bases). Germline CDR1 is KGHDR and CDR2 is SFDVKD. The CDR3 consists of 13 residues. Deletions cut 3 bases from V and 10 bases from J, with 11 bases between. The CDR3 loop reads CATSDPDTGKLFF. The CDR3 DNA follows: TGTGCCACCAGTGATCCCGACACAGGAAAACTGTTTTTT.

This clonotype was detected only once. The junction does not match germline at one end; this may be a read error. The chain is built from TRBV5-1 and TRBJ2-5, with D perhaps TRBD1 (6 bases). CDR1 is SGHRS, CDR2 YFSETQ, per germline. The CDR3 extends over 14 amino acids. This CDR3 reads CASSLGTLQDTQYF. CDR3 nucleotides: TGTGCCAGCAGCTTGGGGACACTACAAGACACCCAGTACTTC.

J is TRBJ2-5 and V is TRBV19; D gene uncertain. CDR3 length: 12 residues. Trimming took 8 bases from V and 4 from J, leaving 11 bases between them. Per germline, CDR1 LNHDA and CDR2 SQIVND (reference sequence). The chain's CDR3 is CASCRRGETQYF. The CDR3 bases are TGTGCCAGTTGCCGGCGAGGAGAGACCCAGTACTTC.

The chain carries TRBV7-2 and TRBJ2-1, with TRBD2 identical over 9 bases. The CDR3 has 16 residues. Germline V lookup: CDR1 SGHTA, CDR2 FQGNSA. V dropped 5 bases and J dropped 0; count of bases not matched to a gene: 5. The CDR3 bases are TGTGCCAGCAGCACGACTAGCGGCCTCTCCTACAATGAGCAGTTCTTC. Protein: CASSTTSGLSYNEQFF.

This clonotype was recorded at least ten times. The chain combines TRBV20-1 with TRBJ2-5; D gene uncertain. CDR1 and CDR2 from the germline V gene are DFQATT and SNEGSKA (reference sequence). The CDR3 length is 10 residues. The ends were cut back, 3 bases at V and 5 bases at J, with 4 bases in the middle. CDR3 protein: CSASWETQYF. The CDR3 DNA follows: TGCAGTGCTAGTTGGGAGACCCAGTACTTC.

This clonotype was counted many times. The chain employs TRBV4-3 and TRBJ2-7; TRBD1 aligns across 8 bases. V trimming: 0 bases; J trimming: 1 base; junction bases outside the gene matches: 2. Germline V gene sequence: CDR1 LGHNA, CDR2 YSLEER. CDR3 length: 15 amino acids. Here the CDR3 DNA reads TGCGCCAGCAGCCAAGAAACAGGGGGGTCCTACGAGCAGTACTTC. Translation: CASSQETGGSYEQYF.

At least ten counts were recorded for this clonotype. This rearrangement joins TRBV20-1 to TRBJ2-7, with 10 bases lining up with TRBD2. The germline V gene has CDR1 DFQATT and CDR2 SNEGSKA (reference sequence). V dropped 3 bases and J dropped 0; count of bases not matched to a gene: 5. The CDR3 totals 15 residues. CDR3 in amino acids: CSASGLAGASYEQYF. The CDR3 DNA reads TGCAGTGCTAGCGGGCTAGCGGGAGCCTCCTACGAGCAGTACTTC.

This clonotype was recorded many times. The chain carries TRBV5-8 and TRBJ1-2; D might be TRBD1 (6 bases). This CDR3 has 14 amino acids. Germline CDR1 SGHTS, CDR2 YDEGEE. The V end was cut by 6 bases, the J end by 5 bases, with 17 bases between. The CDR3 DNA sequence: TGTGCCAGCACTATAGGGGGGGCTCGGTATGGCTACACCTTC. Translation: CASTIGGARYGYTF.

The sample holds many counts of this clonotype. V and J are TRBV20-1 and TRBJ2-5; 11 bases agree with TRBD2. V gave up 6 bases and J gave up 6 bases; unmatched junction bases: 9. There are 14 residues in the CDR3. Germline V lookup: CDR1 DFQATT, CDR2 SNEGSKA (reference sequence). Here the CDR3 reads CSALAGEFQQTQYF. The CDR3 DNA sequence: TGCAGTGCACTAGCGGGGGAATTTCAACAGACCCAGTACTTC.

This clonotype was detected ten times or more. This rearrangement joins TRBV20-1 to TRBJ2-5; TRBD2 is a possible D gene (5 bases). The CDR3 totals 13 residues. The germline V gene has CDR1 DFQATT and CDR2 SNEGSKA (reference sequence). The V end was cut by 0 bases, the J end by 5 bases, with 10 bases between. As DNA, the CDR3 is TGCAGTGCTAGAGATGCATCGGGGGAGACCCAGTACTTC. Its protein product is CSARDASGETQYF.

Concerning this clonotype itself: A read error may produce the germline difference seen at one junction end. V gene TRBV6-1 combines with J gene TRBJ1-3; D gene unclear. The CDR3 has 14 residues. Germline V gene data show CDR1 as MNHNS and CDR2 as SASEGT. DNA of the CDR3: TGTGCCAGCAGTCGGTCCCGCTCTGGAAGCACCATATATTTT. As protein: CASSRSRSGSTIYF.

Many counts were recorded for this clonotype. The V gene is TRBV6-6, the J gene TRBJ2-7; no clear D. The CDR3 loop spans 14 amino acids. V lost 4 bases and J 7 bases, leaving 17 bases between the germline ends. Germline CDR1 is MNHNY and CDR2 is SVGAGI (reference sequence). CDR3 sequence reads: CASSSPPEVGEQYF. DNA for the CDR3: TGTGCCAGCAGTTCCCCCCCTGAGGTTGGGGAGCAGTACTTC.

At least ten counts were recorded for this clonotype. The rearrangement joins TRBV29-1 to TRBJ2-6, with a tentative D call TRBD2 (5 bases). Trimming shortened V by 3 bases and J by 0 bases, and 9 bases separated the two germline ends. In germline, CDR1 is SQVTM, CDR2 ANQGSEA. CDR3 length equals 15 residues. CDR3 residues: CSVEIRGSGANVLTF. CDR3 coding DNA: TGCAGCGTTGAGATACGGGGCTCTGGGGCCAACGTCCTGACTTTC.

The table lists this clonotype with a few counts. A much larger clone sits a single nucleotide away, making a read error possible. The chain recombines TRBV13 with TRBJ1-3; possible D gene TRBD1, 5 bases. The CDR3 is 14 residues long. The germline V gene has CDR1 PRHDT and CDR2 FYEKMQ (reference sequence). For the CDR3, the DNA is TGTGCCAGCAGCTTAAGAGGGGCTAGAAACACCATACATTTT. Translation: CASSLRGARNTIHF.